This T cell receptor beta chain was sequenced during a study of radiation and T cells in renal cell carcinoma (dated by TCRdb to 2018 to 2021). Broadly, across the study: The samples were obtained from a clinical trial, where primary renal cell carcinomas were treated with 15 Gy stereotactic body radiation therapy and then removed by nephrectomy 4 weeks afterward. In total, 50 or so samples underwent TCR beta sequencing: about 26 tumors plus 27 peripheral blood samples. Across all 50 or so samples, several million unique CDR3 nucleotide sequences, encoding 2.5 million to 3 million unique CDR3 amino acid sequences, were identified.

About this clone: The clone's antigen remains unknown. It has no much larger one-base neighbor in the sample; base qualities were not kept.

What the time point label conveys for this sample: baseline pretreatment blood. The meaning of the sample's treatment or condition label: 15 Gy SBRT to primary tumor, nephrectomy 4 weeks later. To follow tumor-enriched clonotypes, peripheral blood was collected serially from radiation-treated patients at baseline and again at 2 weeks and 4 weeks after SBRT. Every patient's renal cell carcinoma showed clear cell pathology. Genomic DNA for TCR sequencing was prepared using the QIAamp DNA Blood Mini Kit (Qiagen). The analyses included only samples that passed all quality control checks. Summary of the overall study and its limitations: Because pretreatment tumor biopsies were not available, the study could not determine whether clonotypes were already present within the tumor at baseline. In blood, the top tumor clonotypes increased from baseline to 2 weeks after radiation and then shrank by 4 weeks, which suggests a temporary expansion of tumor-resident clones. Dynamics of the blood repertoire were not tracked past 4 weeks after treatment. Effects of radiation dose or scheduling on the TCR repertoire could not be addressed with the single-armed trial design.

CDR1 and CDR2 are drawn from the germline V gene: LGHNA, YSLEER. Taken from cysteine to phenylalanine, the CDR3 has 16 residues. Only the CDR3 portion is preserved as DNA: 48 bases, with reading frame beginning at the first base. Deletion took 0 bases off V and 0 bases off J, with a span of 11 bases between the germline ends. TCR beta libraries were generated from genomic DNA with the immunoSEQ kit, following the manufacturer's recommendations. To prepare libraries, a first multiplex PCR with proprietary primers was run, followed by a second PCR that added unique barcodes, and a bead cleanup was done after each round. Each sample batch included a kit-provided positive control reaction and a negative control reaction. The final libraries underwent checking on an Agilent 4200 TapeStation D1000 ScreenTape, volumetric pooling, and quantification by qPCR. An Illumina NextSeq500 fitted with a MidOutput 150-cycle cartridge performed the sequencing, running 156 Read1 cycles and 15 Index1 cycles with the kit's custom primers. The pooled library was loaded at roughly 0.92 pM with a roughly 20% PhiX control spike-in. Per the original workflow: The vendor-processed data were analyzed in R, and a clonotype was defined as all T cells that share the same CDR3 nucleotide sequence. In the clone abundance analyses, frequencies were normalized to the 10,000 most abundant clones in each sample. Before analysis, public T cell clones were removed, and these numbered fewer than five per sample on average. Tumor-enriched clonotypes and baseline blood-enriched clonotypes were defined as those with an abundance difference of at least 32-fold between compartments. A beta-binomial differential abundance model was used to identify clonotypes that expanded or contracted between blood time points. Tumor-blood repertoire similarity was measured with the Baroni-Urbani and Buser coefficient, and groups were compared using two-tailed Wilcoxon tests in R. TCRdb limited this immuneACCESS table to in-frame rearrangements with V and J called. A share of clones is missing; checked studies link under half to unresolved V genes, and the rest is unexplained. That table is the source of V, J and clone size, and D and trimming were worked out from the DNA. The sample table shows around 140,000 clones, and around four fifths are seen once. The ten top clones hold under 30% of the sample.

The sequence derives from a woman aged 45-60 years with renal cell carcinoma. The specimen was blood, collected from a patient whose treatment included radiotherapy and nephrectomy. The V and J segments used are TRBV4-3 and TRBJ1-2; TRBD1 might be the D gene, on 5 matching bases. The CDR3 sequence is CASSQEATVPNYGYTF. The nucleotide sequence reads as follows: TGCGCCAGCAGCCAAGAGGCGACAGTCCCTAACTATGGCTACACCTTC.